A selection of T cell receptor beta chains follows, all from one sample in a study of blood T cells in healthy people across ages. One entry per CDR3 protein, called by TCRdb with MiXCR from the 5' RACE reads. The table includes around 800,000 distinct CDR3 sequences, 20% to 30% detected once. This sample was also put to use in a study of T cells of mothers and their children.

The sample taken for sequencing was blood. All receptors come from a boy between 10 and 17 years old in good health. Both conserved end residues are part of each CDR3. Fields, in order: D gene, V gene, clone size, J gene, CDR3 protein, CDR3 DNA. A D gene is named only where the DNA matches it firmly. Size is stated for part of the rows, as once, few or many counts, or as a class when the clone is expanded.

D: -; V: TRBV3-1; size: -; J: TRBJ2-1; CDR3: CASSQGGPYSYNEQFF; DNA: TGTGCCAGCAGCCAAGGAGGGCCTTACTCCTACAATGAGCAGTTCTTC
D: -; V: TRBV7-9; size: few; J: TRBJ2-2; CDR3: CAILGRELFF; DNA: TGTGCCATCTTAGGGAGGGAGCTGTTTTTT
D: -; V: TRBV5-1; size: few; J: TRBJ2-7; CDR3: CASSAGTPGDEQYF; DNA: TGCGCCAGCAGCGCCGGGACACCCGGAGACGAGCAGTACTTC
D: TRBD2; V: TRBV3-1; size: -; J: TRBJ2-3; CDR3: CTSSGSASGAITDTQYF; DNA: TGTACCAGCAGCGGGAGCGCTAGCGGAGCTATCACGGATACGCAGTATTTT
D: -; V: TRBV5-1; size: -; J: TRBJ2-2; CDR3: CASSWTQSGELFF; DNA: TGCGCCAGCAGCTGGACTCAGTCCGGGGAGCTGTTTTTT
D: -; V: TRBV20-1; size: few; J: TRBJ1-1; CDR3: CSAIRTDLNTEAFF; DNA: TGCAGTGCTATCCGGACAGACCTGAACACTGAAGCTTTCTTT
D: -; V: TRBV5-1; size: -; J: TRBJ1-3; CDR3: CASSLSVGEDNLNTIYF; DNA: TGCGCCAGCAGCTTGTCTGTCGGGGAGGACAACCTTAACACCATATATTTT
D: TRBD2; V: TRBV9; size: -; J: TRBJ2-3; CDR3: CASSVAWAGGDTQYF; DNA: TGTGCCAGCAGCGTAGCTTGGGCGGGGGGAGATACGCAGTATTTT
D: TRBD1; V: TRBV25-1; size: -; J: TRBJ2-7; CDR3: CASGRDRATYEQYF; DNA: TGTGCCAGCGGCCGGGACAGGGCCACCTACGAGCAGTACTTC
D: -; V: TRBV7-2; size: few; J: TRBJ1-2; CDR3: CTSSLSVLTYGYTF; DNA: TGTACCAGCAGCTTATCAGTCCTCACCTATGGCTACACCTTC
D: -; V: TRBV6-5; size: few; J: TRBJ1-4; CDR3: CASSLGPQKANEKLFF; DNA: TGTGCCAGCAGTTTAGGGCCCCAAAAGGCTAATGAAAAACTGTTTTTT
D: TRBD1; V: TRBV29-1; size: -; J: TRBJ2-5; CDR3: CSGRGRLQETQYF; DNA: TGCAGCGGCAGGGGGCGCCTGCAAGAGACCCAGTACTTC
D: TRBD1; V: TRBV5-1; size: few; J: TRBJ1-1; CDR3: CASSISGQGAAEAFF; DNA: TGCGCCAGCAGCATTTCGGGACAGGGGGCGGCTGAAGCTTTCTTT
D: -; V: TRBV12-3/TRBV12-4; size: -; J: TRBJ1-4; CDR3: CASSNEEVEKLFF; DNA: TGTGCCAGCAGTAACGAGGAGGTCGAAAAACTGTTTTTT
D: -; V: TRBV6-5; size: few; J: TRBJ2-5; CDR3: CASSYSTAKETQYF; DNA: TGTGCCAGCAGTTACTCGACAGCTAAGGAGACCCAGTACTTC
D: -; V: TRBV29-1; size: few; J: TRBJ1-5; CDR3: CSVGDGERGQPQHF; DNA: TGCAGCGTTGGAGACGGGGAAAGGGGTCAGCCCCAGCATTTT
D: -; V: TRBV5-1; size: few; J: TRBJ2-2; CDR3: CASGSPGAGELFF; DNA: TGCGCCAGCGGATCTCCGGGAGCTGGGGAGCTGTTTTTT
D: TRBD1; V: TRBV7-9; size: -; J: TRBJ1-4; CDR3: CASSFDRGGYGGKLFF; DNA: TGTGCCAGCAGCTTCGACAGGGGAGGGTACGGTGGAAAACTGTTTTTT
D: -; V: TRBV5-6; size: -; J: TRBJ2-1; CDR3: CACSEERVSSYNEQFF; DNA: TGTGCCTGCAGCGAGGAAAGGGTGAGCTCCTACAATGAGCAGTTCTTC
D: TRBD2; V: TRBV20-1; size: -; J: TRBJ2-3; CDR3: CRSGTSAGDTQYF; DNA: TGCAGGTCCGGGACTAGCGCGGGAGATACGCAGTATTTT
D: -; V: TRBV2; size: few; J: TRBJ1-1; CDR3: CASSEATEAFF; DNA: TGTGCCAGCAGTGAAGCCACCGAAGCTTTCTTT
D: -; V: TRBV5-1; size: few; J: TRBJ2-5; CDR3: CASRMGTQETQYF; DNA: TGCGCCAGCAGGATGGGGACTCAAGAGACCCAGTACTTC
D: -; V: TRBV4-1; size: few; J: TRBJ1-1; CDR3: CASQKIDGGLAFF; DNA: TGCGCCAGCCAAAAAATTGATGGGGGGTTAGCTTTCTTT
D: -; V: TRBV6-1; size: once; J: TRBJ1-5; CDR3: CALNVAADNQPQHF; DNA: TGTGCCCTTAATGTGGCAGCAGACAATCAGCCCCAGCATTTT
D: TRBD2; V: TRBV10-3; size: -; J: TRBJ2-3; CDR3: CAISESIPGGSDTQYF; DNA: TGTGCCATCAGTGAGTCGATTCCGGGAGGTTCAGATACGCAGTATTTT
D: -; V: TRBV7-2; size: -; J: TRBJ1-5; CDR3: CASSLGSHQPQHF; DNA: TGTGCCAGCAGCTTAGGGTCCCATCAGCCCCAGCATTTT
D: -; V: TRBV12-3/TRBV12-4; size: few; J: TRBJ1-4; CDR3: CASSVAPTNEKLFF; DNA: TGTGCCAGCAGCGTAGCACCAACTAATGAAAAACTGTTTTTT
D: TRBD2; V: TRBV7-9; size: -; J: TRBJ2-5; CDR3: CASSLASGGISSYGQYF; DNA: TGTGCCAGCAGCTTAGCGTCGGGGGGAATAAGCTCCTACGGGCAGTACTTC
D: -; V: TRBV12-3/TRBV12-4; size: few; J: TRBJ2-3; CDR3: CASSLRAGTGTQYF; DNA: TGTGCCAGCAGTTTAAGGGCCGGCACAGGTACGCAGTATTTT
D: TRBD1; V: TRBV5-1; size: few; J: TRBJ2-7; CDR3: CASSLDTGGSYEQYF; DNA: TGCGCCAGCAGCTTGGATACAGGGGGCTCCTACGAGCAGTACTTC
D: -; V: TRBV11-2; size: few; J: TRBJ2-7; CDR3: CASSQGQGPHEQYF; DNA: TGTGCCAGCAGCCAGGGCCAGGGGCCTCACGAGCAGTACTTC
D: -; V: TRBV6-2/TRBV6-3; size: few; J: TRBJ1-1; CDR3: CASSSLGMNTEAFF; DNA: TGTGCCAGCAGTTCCTTGGGTATGAACACTGAAGCTTTCTTT
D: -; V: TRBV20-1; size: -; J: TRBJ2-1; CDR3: CSARDGGYNEQFF; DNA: TGCAGTGCTAGAGATGGGGGATACAATGAGCAGTTCTTC
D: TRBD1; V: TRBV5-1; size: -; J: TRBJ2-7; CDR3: CASSRDRGRGEKYF; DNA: TGCGCCAGCAGCAGGGACAGGGGAAGGGGCGAAAAGTACTTC
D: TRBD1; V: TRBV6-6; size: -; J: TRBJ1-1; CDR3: CASRYEGGAGNTEAFF; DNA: TGTGCCAGCAGGTATGAAGGGGGCGCCGGAAACACTGAAGCTTTCTTT
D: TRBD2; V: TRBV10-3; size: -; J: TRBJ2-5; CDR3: CASVWLAAYQETQYF; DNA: TGTGCCAGCGTGTGGCTAGCGGCGTACCAAGAGACCCAGTACTTC
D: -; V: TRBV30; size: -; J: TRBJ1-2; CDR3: CAWSTGTYGYTF; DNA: TGTGCCTGGAGTACCGGGACCTATGGCTACACCTTC
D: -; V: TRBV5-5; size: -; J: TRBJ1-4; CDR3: CASSPRPLGGLNEKLFF; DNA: TGTGCCAGCAGCCCCAGGCCCCTGGGGGGACTAAATGAAAAACTGTTTTTT
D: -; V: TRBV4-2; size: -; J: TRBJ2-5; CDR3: CASSQETRAETQYF; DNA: TGTGCCAGCAGCCAAGAAACCAGGGCGGAGACCCAGTACTTC
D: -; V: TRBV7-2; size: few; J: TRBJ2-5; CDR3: CASRVLGGLETQYF; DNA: TGTGCCAGCAGGGTCCTCGGGGGCCTAGAGACCCAGTACTTC
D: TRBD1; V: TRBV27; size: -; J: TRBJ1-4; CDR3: CASSNRGPVEKLFF; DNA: TGTGCCAGCAGCAACAGGGGGCCTGTTGAAAAACTGTTTTTT
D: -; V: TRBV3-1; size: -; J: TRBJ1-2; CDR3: CASSPWRGGYTF; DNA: TGTGCCAGCAGCCCCTGGAGGGGTGGCTACACCTTC
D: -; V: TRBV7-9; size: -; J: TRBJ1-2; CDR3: CASSHGSNYGYTF; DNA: TGTGCCAGCAGCCATGGCTCTAACTATGGCTACACCTTC
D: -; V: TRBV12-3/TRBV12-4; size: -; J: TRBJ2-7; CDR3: CASSQSRSQEQYF; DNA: TGTGCCAGCAGCCAAAGCAGGAGTCAAGAGCAGTACTTC
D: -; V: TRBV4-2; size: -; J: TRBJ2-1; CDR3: CASSQLTDNEQFF; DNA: TGTGCCAGCAGCCAGTTGACAGACAATGAGCAGTTCTTC
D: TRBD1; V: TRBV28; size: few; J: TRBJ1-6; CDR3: CASSLEDRVSPLHF; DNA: TGTGCCAGCAGTTTAGAGGACAGGGTTTCACCCCTCCACTTT
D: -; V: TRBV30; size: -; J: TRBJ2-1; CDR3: CAWTRSTRNEQFF; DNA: TGTGCCTGGACCCGCTCGACCCGCAATGAGCAGTTCTTC
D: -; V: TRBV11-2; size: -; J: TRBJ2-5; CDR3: CASNGGYRAETQYF; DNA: TGTGCCAGCAACGGGGGCTATCGGGCAGAGACCCAGTACTTC
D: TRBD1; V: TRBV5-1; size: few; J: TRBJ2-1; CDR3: CASSFGDRDNEQFF; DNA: TGCGCCAGCAGCTTCGGAGACAGGGATAATGAGCAGTTCTTC
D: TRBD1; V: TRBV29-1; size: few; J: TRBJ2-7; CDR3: CSVEDFGQGNHEQYF; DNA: TGCAGCGTTGAAGATTTCGGACAGGGTAACCACGAGCAGTACTTC
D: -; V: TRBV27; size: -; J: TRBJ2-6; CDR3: CASSRWNSSSGANVLTF; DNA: TGTGCCAGCAGTAGATGGAACAGCTCCTCTGGGGCCAACGTCCTGACTTTC
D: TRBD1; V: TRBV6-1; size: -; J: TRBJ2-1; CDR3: CASRESDREGDEQFF; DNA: TGTGCCAGCAGGGAATCGGACAGGGAAGGCGATGAGCAGTTCTTC
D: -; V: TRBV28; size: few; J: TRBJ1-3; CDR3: CASSFGPISGNTIYF; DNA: TGTGCCAGCAGTTTCGGCCCAATCTCTGGAAACACCATATATTTT
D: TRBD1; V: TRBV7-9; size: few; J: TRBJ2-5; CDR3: CASSSRTGSETQYF; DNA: TGTGCCAGCAGCTCTAGGACAGGGTCGGAGACCCAGTACTTC